A selection of T cell receptor beta chains follows, all from one sample in a study of T cells after yellow fever vaccination. TCRdb processed the 5' RACE reads anew with MiXCR; each CDR3 protein has one entry. The repertoire holds around 500,000 distinct CDR3 sequences, with less than 25% as singletons. The source was PBMCs, collected 20 to 25 days after the first yellow fever vaccination. The receptor set was obtained from a man aged 18 to 30 who received the YFV17D yellow fever vaccine. Both conserved end residues are part of each CDR3. D genes are given only for firm matches.

V: TRBV7-2
D: NA
CDR3: CASSAAQALGETQYF

V: TRBV7-3
D: NA
CDR3: CATWLYGYTF

V: TRBV5-1
D: TRBD1
CDR3: CASSLEGPTGKWNTEAFF

V: TRBV6-6
D: NA
CDR3: CASSYLGRETQYF

V: TRBV11-2
D: NA
CDR3: CASRPPAGATLGRETQYF

V: TRBV7-3
D: NA
CDR3: CASSPARLSPYNEQFF

V: TRBV4-3
D: TRBD2
CDR3: CASSQIPIAGSYNEQFF

V: TRBV12-3/TRBV12-4
D: NA
CDR3: CASSLGFGANQPQHF

V: TRBV4-2
D: NA
CDR3: CASSQGAFLALHF

V: TRBV6-1
D: NA
CDR3: CASSPGGRGRYGYTF

V: TRBV11-1
D: NA
CDR3: CASSPFNEQFF

V: TRBV6-5
D: TRBD1
CDR3: CASSYGTGGNEKLFF

V: TRBV6-2/TRBV6-3
D: NA
CDR3: CASSNPNPGQTSNYGYTF

V: TRBV18
D: NA
CDR3: CASSPVTTYEQYF

V: TRBV7-2
D: TRBD2
CDR3: CASSLERGSDEQYF

V: TRBV30
D: NA
CDR3: CAWSYEGQGNQPQHF

V: TRBV7-2
D: NA
CDR3: CASSRGGVDSGANVLTF

V: TRBV11-2
D: TRBD1
CDR3: CASSLVRGVNSPLHF

V: TRBV4-1
D: TRBD1
CDR3: CASSRTIINRGRNSPLHF

V: TRBV7-2
D: NA
CDR3: CASSPRSFYGYTF

V: TRBV5-1
D: TRBD1
CDR3: CASSLMGQVTDTQYF

V: TRBV5-5
D: TRBD1
CDR3: CASSLRTGDQPQHF

V: TRBV20-1
D: NA
CDR3: CSARGWIARRNTEAFF

V: TRBV21-1
D: NA
CDR3: CASSLRGLTTDTQYF

V: TRBV6-1
D: TRBD2
CDR3: CASSDNPRTSGGVETQYF

V: TRBV7-2
D: NA
CDR3: CASSLQGGEETQYF

V: TRBV29-1
D: NA
CDR3: CSVVQGGGGELFF

V: TRBV19
D: NA
CDR3: CASSRGIQPNTEAFF

V: TRBV7-9
D: NA
CDR3: CASSSPGPAGEKLFF

V: TRBV9
D: NA
CDR3: CASSVVGDHYNEQFF

V: TRBV14
D: NA
CDR3: CASSQDDWSGLTYEQYF

V: TRBV5-6
D: TRBD1
CDR3: CASSSDRGASSTDTQYF

V: TRBV7-9
D: NA
CDR3: CASSLAEKQPQHF

V: TRBV19
D: NA
CDR3: CASRAPGEPQDYGYTF

V: TRBV5-1
D: NA
CDR3: CASVPGQPAGNYGYTF

V: TRBV12-3/TRBV12-4
D: NA
CDR3: CASSFRRVLGTDTQYF

V: TRBV7-3
D: NA
CDR3: CASSTQGSSGNTIYF